Included here is one TCR beta chain sequence, with context. Antigen unknown. The data are from a study of shared clonotypes between healthy human individuals. General study results and limits: An anticipated effect of sequencing depth on clonotype sharing among donors was recognized.

The V end lost 8 bases, the J end lost 9 bases, and 19 bases lay between the germline ends. Looked up from germline, CDR1 is LNHDA and CDR2 is SQIVND (reference sequence). CDR3 length equals 13 residues. The protocol was immunoSEQ multiplex PCR, while the TCRdb copy is restricted to in-frame clones and leaves out a portion. The sample lists about 960,000 clones, about three quarters occurring once. The sequenced sample consisted of memory CD4+ T cells sorted from blood. This sample's subset: CD45RA-negative fraction. The rearrangement uses TRBV19 and TRBJ1-1, with unresolved D. The source is a man between 18 and 29 years old in good health. CDR3 in amino acids: CASLRSRAAQAFF. The CDR3 DNA sequence: TGTGCCAGTTTGCGTTCCCGGGCAGCCCAAGCTTTCTTT.